This TCR beta chain was identified during a study of blood T cell repertoires in COVID-19 (dated by TCRdb to 2018 to 2020). About the investigation overall: The collaborator samples originated in the United States, Italy and Spain and spanned the acute and convalescent phases of COVID-19. The prospective study material was composed of cDNA or gDNA derived from T cells, B-cell-depleted T cells, or PBMCs. The dataset comprised deeply sampled blood TCRbeta repertoires from subjects exposed to, actively infected with, or recovered from COVID-19. The repertoires were released in a freely available public database intended as a resource for research on the immune response to SARS-CoV-2. The samples were drawn from two sources: the first 160 participants of the ongoing ImmuneRACE study, and fewer than 1,500 subjects contributed by 6 global collaborators. A de-identified subject ID, COVID-19 status, age in years and sex were almost always included in the sample metadata. Where HLA class I and class II types were available, the types were taken from metadata supplied by the sample provider, not from assay-based typing. Beyond this particular receptor, the publication reports: The amount of clinical and demographic metadata varied by source and participant and was provided uncurated.

This clone was seen only a few times. Its antigen is unknown. No per-base quality is available; no much larger clone lies one base away. Each collaborating institution followed its own protocols to collect whole blood in K2EDTA tubes. For TCRbeta analysis, collaborators shipped samples in one of three forms: frozen whole blood, isolated PBMCs, or DNA extracted from either of those sample types. TCRbeta CDR3 regions were amplified from genomic DNA by means of the immunoSEQ Assay, a bias-controlled multiplex PCR. In the paper's pipeline: The number of nucleated cells in each sample was estimated by amplification of reference gene primers within the assay. Sequence reads were collapsed and filtered to measure the absolute abundance of every unique TCRbeta CDR3 rearrangement. For each sample, productive Simpson clonality was calculated as the square root of Simpson's diversity index over productive rearrangements. This immuneACCESS table, as held by TCRdb, lists in-frame sequences with V and J called but not all clones. Of the missing ones, under half trace to an unresolved V gene in checked studies; the others have no known cause. V and J calls plus clone size are reproduced from that table; the DNA served to infer D and trimming. This sample comprises more than 110,000 clones, around 86% of them detected only once. The ten largest clonotypes hold around 4% of the sample.

V and J lose 3 bases and 6 bases, and a span of 8 bases separates them. Taken from the germline V gene, the CDR1 and CDR2 loops are MDHEN and SYDVKM. Including the terminal cysteine and phenylalanine, the CDR3 comprises 12 residues. Of the read, only the CDR3 DNA is kept; its 36 bases are in frame from base 1. Recombination connected TRBV28 to TRBJ1-2; the D segment could be TRBD1, given 6 matching bases. This clonotype was obtained from a woman of 80 years or more with acute or convalescent COVID-19. The sample was peripheral blood. The base sequence is TGTGCCAGCAGTTTTGGGGGCCATGGCTACACCTTC. This encodes CASSFGGHGYTF.